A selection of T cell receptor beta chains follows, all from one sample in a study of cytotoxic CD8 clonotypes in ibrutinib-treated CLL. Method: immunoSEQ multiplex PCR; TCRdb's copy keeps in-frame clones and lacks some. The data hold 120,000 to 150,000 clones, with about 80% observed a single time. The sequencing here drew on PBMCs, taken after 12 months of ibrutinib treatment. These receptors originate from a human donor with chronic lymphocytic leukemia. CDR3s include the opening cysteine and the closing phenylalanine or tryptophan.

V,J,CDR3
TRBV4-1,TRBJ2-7,CASSQDSLTYEQYF
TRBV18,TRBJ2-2,CASSPLRLTGELFF
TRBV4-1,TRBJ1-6,CASSQRGEGGGSPLHF
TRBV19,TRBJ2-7,CASSISTLFNDEQYF
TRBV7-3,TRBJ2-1,CASSLREGTSGNEQFF
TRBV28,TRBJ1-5,CASSFSRGGSGNQPQHF
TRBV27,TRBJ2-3,CASSFTATDTQYF
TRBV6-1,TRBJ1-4,CASRETGEKLFF
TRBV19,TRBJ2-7,CASKNRAYEQYF
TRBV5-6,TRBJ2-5,CASSRMGGETQYF
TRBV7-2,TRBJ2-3,CASMTGGSDTQYF
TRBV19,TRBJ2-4,CASSIDQGIIQYF
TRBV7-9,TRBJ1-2,CASSSTVTYGYTF
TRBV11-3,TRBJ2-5,CASSLGAHETQYF
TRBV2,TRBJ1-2,CASSDWDWYGYTF